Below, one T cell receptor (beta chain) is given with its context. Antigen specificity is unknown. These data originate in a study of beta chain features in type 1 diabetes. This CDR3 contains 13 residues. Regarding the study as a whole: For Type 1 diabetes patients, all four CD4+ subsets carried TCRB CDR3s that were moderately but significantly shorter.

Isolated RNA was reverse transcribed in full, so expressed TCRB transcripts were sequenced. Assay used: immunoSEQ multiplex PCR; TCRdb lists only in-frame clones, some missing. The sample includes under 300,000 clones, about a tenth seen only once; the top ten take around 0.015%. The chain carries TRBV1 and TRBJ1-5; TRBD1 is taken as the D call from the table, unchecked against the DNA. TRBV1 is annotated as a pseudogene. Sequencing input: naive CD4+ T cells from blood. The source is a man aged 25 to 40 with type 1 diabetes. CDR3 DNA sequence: TGCACCAGCAGCCCGGACAGGGATCAGCCCCAGCATTTT. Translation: CTSSPDRDQPQHF.